This passage covers 10 T cell receptor beta chains from one sample sequenced in a study of blood T cell repertoires in COVID-19. TCRdb's copy holds only in-frame clones and misses some; the assay was immunoSEQ multiplex PCR. Counted here are around 90,000 clones, 75% to 90% occurring once; the ten biggest clones make up around 20%. Sample: peripheral blood. All receptors derive from a human donor in a cohort sampled during active COVID-19.

V is TRBV4-2 and J is TRBJ1-4; 7 bases are a match to TRBD1. Germline CDR1 LGHNA, CDR2 YNFKEQ. This CDR3 has 14 amino acids. With 8 bases clipped from V and 0 bases from J, the junction kept 3 bases outside the gene matches. The CDR3 DNA follows: TGTGCCAGCTCTACAGGGGCAACTAATGAAAAACTGTTTTTT. It yields the protein CASSTGATNEKLFF.

The CDR3 loop is CASSLVQGGNQPQHF. CDR3 DNA: TGTGCCAGCAGTTTAGTACAGGGAGGCAATCAGCCCCAGCATTTT. V gene TRBV28 combines with J gene TRBJ1-5, with a tentative D call TRBD1 (6 bases). Germline CDR1 reads MDHEN; CDR2 reads SYDVKM. The germline V and J ends were trimmed by 2 bases and 2 bases, with 10 bases remaining between them. There are 15 residues in the CDR3. Full variable domain (rest looked up from reference TRBV28 and TRBJ1-5): DVKVTQSSRYLVKRTGEKVFLECVQDMDHENMFWYRQDPGLGLRLIYFSYDVKMKEKGDIPEGYSVSREKKERFSLILESASTNQTSMYLCASSLVQGGNQPQHFGDGTRLSIL.

This clone was counted once. CDR3 sequence: CASSLNSPEKLFF. The CDR3, as DNA: TGTGCCAGCAGCTTAAATAGTCCAGAAAAACTGTTTTTT. The chain joins TRBV7-9 to TRBJ1-4; D not resolved. CDR3 length equals 13 residues. Germline loops: CDR1 SEHNR, CDR2 FQNEAQ (reference sequence). The V end lost 2 bases, the J end lost 8 bases, and 9 bases lay between the germline ends.

Judged by abundance, this clone is medium-sized. The rearrangement links TRBV4-1 to TRBJ1-1; 7 bases align to TRBD1. The CDR3 totals 17 residues. V was pared by 4 bases and J by 2 bases, with 13 bases of the junction left unmatched. Germline V lookup: CDR1 MGHRA, CDR2 YSYEKL. This chain's CDR3 is CASSPGPVTGTNTEAFF. CDR3 coding DNA: TGCGCCAGCAGCCCAGGTCCGGTGACAGGGACTAACACTGAAGCTTTCTTT.

This chain connects TRBV19 to TRBJ2-7; 12 bases agree with TRBD2. Germline V CDR1 and CDR2: LNHDA, SQIVND (reference sequence). This CDR3 is built from 15 residues. J lost 0 bases, V lost 8 bases, and 5 bases had no gene match. The CDR3 bases are TGTGCCAGTTCGGGACTAGCGGGCCTCTCCTACGAGCAGTACTTC. Its translation: CASSGLAGLSYEQYF.

The genes are TRBV12-2 and TRBJ1-5; whether TRBD1, the table's D call, matches the DNA was not checked. TRBV12-2 counts as a pseudogene. CDR3 length: 17 residues. The CDR3 DNA follows: TGTGCAAGTCGCTTAGTCCGGACAGTATATAGCAATCAGCCCCAGCATTTT. Its protein product is CASRLVRTVYSNQPQHF.

This chain uses TRBV6-1 with TRBJ1-4; TRBD1 is a possible D gene (6 bases). Trimming left V 2 bases short and J 7 bases short, with 17 bases between. CDR3 size: 16 residues. Per germline, CDR1 MNHNS and CDR2 SASEGT. In nucleotides, the CDR3 is TGTGCCAGCAGTGAAACAACCGGGACATGGGGTGAAAAACTGTTTTTT. It translates to CASSETTGTWGEKLFF.

The V gene is TRBV5-1, the J gene TRBJ2-3, with 11 nucleotides matching TRBD2. Per germline, CDR1 SGHRS and CDR2 YFSETQ. This CDR3 is built from 17 residues. After removal of 4 bases from V and 0 bases from J, the junction contained 7 bases not matched to a gene. CDR3 coding DNA: TGCGCCAGCAGCGTTAGCGGGAGGGCCAGTAGCACAGATACGCAGTATTTT. As protein: CASSVSGRASSTDTQYF.

This clone was seen more than once but under ten times. V and J are TRBV1 and TRBJ2-7; TRBD2, the table's D call, lacks a check against the DNA. TRBV1 is marked as a pseudogene. CDR3 length: 14 amino acids. CDR3 sequence reads: CTSRTAGGPYEQYF. CDR3 coding DNA: TGCACCAGCAGGACAGCGGGAGGGCCCTACGAGCAGTACTTC.

V and J are TRBV19 and TRBJ2-1; D is uncertain. V was shortened by 4 bases and J by 3 bases, with 7 bases between the two germline ends. The CDR3 totals 13 residues. CDR1 is LNHDA and CDR2 is SQIVND in the germline V gene (reference sequence). CDR3: CASSTLDYNEQFF. CDR3 sequence (DNA): TGTGCCAGTAGTACGCTAGACTACAATGAGCAGTTCTTC.